This T cell receptor beta chain came from a study of T cells in Graves' hyperthyroidism and ophthalmopathy. From RNA transcripts, TCR beta CDR3 regions were amplified. Researchers ran a first-round RT-PCR on the TCR CDR3 using the HTBI primer set. TCRdb processed the multiplex PCR reads anew with MiXCR; each CDR3 protein has one entry. The sample lists hundreds of thousands of distinct CDR3 sequences, less than 25% occurring once. The CDR3 length is 18 residues. The germline V gene encodes CDR1 LGHDT and CDR2 YNNKEL (reference sequence). Unmatched junction bases numbered 9, after V lost 3 bases and J lost 0 bases. Exclusions: uncontrolled infection, other autoimmune disease, pregnancy, lactation.

V gene TRBV3-1 combines with J gene TRBJ2-2, with 8 bases that match TRBD2. The receptor was derived from a woman between 25 and 40 years old with Graves' ophthalmopathy. Source material: blood. This CDR3 is CASSHGILAGSNTGELFF. The CDR3 nucleotides read TGTGCCAGCAGCCACGGGATTCTAGCGGGTTCGAACACCGGGGAGCTGTTTTTT.